The 5 T cell receptor beta chains in this list originate from one sample, sequenced in a study of T cell changes during pregnancy in multiple sclerosis. Clones were read by immunoSEQ multiplex PCR, and TCRdb kept only the in-frame ones, dropping some. Among some 70,000 clones listed, 85% to 95% were seen once. Here the sequenced sample was CD8+ T cells from peripheral blood mononuclear cells, taken in the third trimester of pregnancy. The receptors here all came from a female donor in good health, enrolled as a control in a pregnancy study.

This clone has more than one count but fewer than ten. The CDR3 here is CASSGSGKEAFF. Here the CDR3 DNA reads TGTGCCAGCAGTGGCTCAGGGAAAGAAGCTTTCTTT. This rearrangement joins TRBV6-5 to TRBJ1-1, with D possibly matching TRBD1 (5 bases). The CDR3 is 12 residues long. Between the trimmed V and J ends, which lost 5 bases and 8 bases, there was a span of 12 bases. Germline CDR1 is MNHEY and CDR2 is SVGAGI.

The rearrangement uses TRBV27 and TRBJ1-6, with a tentative D call TRBD1 (6 bases). V was shortened by 6 bases and J by 10 bases, with 13 bases between the two germline ends. The CDR3 spans 13 residues. The germline V gene encodes CDR1 MNHEY and CDR2 SMNVEV (reference sequence). As DNA, the CDR3 is TGTGCCAGCAGGACAGGTACGGGATCACCCCTCCACTTT. Translating gives CASRTGTGSPLHF.

This CDR3 reads CASSENRGPDYGYTF. The CDR3 nucleotides read TGCGCCAGCAGCGAAAACAGGGGTCCGGACTATGGCTACACCTTC. The chain has TRBV4-1 and TRBJ1-2, with 7 bases fitting TRBD1. This CDR3 contains 15 residues. Germline V gene sequence: CDR1 MGHRA, CDR2 YSYEKL. J was trimmed by 3 bases and V by 5 bases; bases with no gene match: 9.

This chain uses TRBV5-1 with TRBJ2-1, with TRBD1 matching 10 bases. Germline lookup yields CDR1 SGHRS and CDR2 YFSETQ. The CDR3 spans 14 residues. The J segment lost 5 bases and the V segment lost 7 bases, leaving 6 bases of the junction unmatched. CDR3 in DNA: TGCGCCAGCTCCCGGGACAGGGGTAACAATGAGCAGTTCTTC. Translated, it gives CASSRDRGNNEQFF.

The V call is TRBV7-9, the J call TRBJ1-2; TRBD1 matches at 7 bases. The CDR3 extends over 19 amino acids. V gave up 2 bases and J gave up 2 bases; unmatched junction bases: 17. Germline V gene data show CDR1 as SEHNR and CDR2 as FQNEAQ (reference sequence). The CDR3 nucleotides read TGTGCCAGCAGCTTAATGGGCGGTCTGGGGCAGGGGGAGAACTATGGCTACACCTTC. Translating gives CASSLMGGLGQGENYGYTF.